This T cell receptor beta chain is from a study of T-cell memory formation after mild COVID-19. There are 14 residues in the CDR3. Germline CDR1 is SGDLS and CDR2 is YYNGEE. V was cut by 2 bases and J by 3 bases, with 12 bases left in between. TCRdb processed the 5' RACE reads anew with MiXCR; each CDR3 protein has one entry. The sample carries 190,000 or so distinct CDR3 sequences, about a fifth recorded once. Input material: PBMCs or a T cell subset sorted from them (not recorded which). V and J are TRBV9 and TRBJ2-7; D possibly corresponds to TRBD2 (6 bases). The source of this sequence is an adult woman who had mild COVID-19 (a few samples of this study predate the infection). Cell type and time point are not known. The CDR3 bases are TGTGCCAGCAGCGTGGCACTAGCAAACTACGAGCAGTACTTC. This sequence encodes CASSVALANYEQYF. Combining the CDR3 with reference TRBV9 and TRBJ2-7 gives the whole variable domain DSGVTQTPKHLITATGQRVTLRCSPRSGDLSVYWYQQSLDQGLQFLIQYYNGEERAKGNILERFSAQQFPDLHSELNLSSLELGDSALYFCASSVALANYEQYFGPGTRLTVT.